The 20 T cell receptor beta chains given below trace back to one sample, sequenced in a study of cytomegalovirus exposure and HLA in healthy donors. Primers: 60 Vbeta forward and 13 Jbeta reverse. Using immunoSEQ multiplex PCR, the repertoire was profiled, and TCRdb retains in-frame clones only, with some absent. The sample holds around 200,000 clones, more than 60% seen once. Source material: PBMCs. These receptors were obtained from a woman between 55 and 75 years old in good health and CMV-seropositive.

Worth noting for this clone: One end of the junction is discordant with germline, which a read error may explain. The chain employs TRBV19 and TRBJ1-3; D uncertain. Germline CDR1 reads LNHDA; CDR2 reads SQIVND (reference sequence). The CDR3 runs to 13 residues. As DNA, the CDR3 is TGTGCCAGTACGAGGGCAGCCACCGGGGAGCTATTTTTT. It specifies CASTRAATGELFF.

This clone has a single count. The chain carries TRBV6-5 and TRBJ2-5, with 9 positions matching TRBD1. V lost 8 bases to trimming and J lost 2 bases; unmatched junction nucleotides: 3. CDR3 length equals 13 residues. Germline V lookup: CDR1 MNHEY, CDR2 SVGAGI. The CDR3 is CASLGQGQETQYF. CDR3 coding DNA: TGTGCCAGCCTGGGACAGGGACAAGAGACCCAGTACTTC.

Turning to this clone: The germline gene is not matched at one end of the junction; a read error may be the cause. This sequence joins TRBV7-9 and TRBJ2-6, with 9 nucleotides matching TRBD1. The CDR3 runs to 15 residues. The germline gives CDR1 SEHNR, CDR2 FQNEAQ (reference sequence). For the CDR3, the DNA is TGTGCCAGCAGCTCACAGGGGGCTGGGGCCAACGGCCTGACTTTC. This encodes CASSSQGAGANGLTF.

In its sample, this clone was seen a few times. This chain connects TRBV6-1 to TRBJ1-1; TRBD1 is a possible D gene (5 bases). This CDR3 is 13 amino acids long. V dropped 5 bases and J dropped 3 bases, with 10 bases sitting between them. Germline V gives CDR1 MNHNS, CDR2 SASEGT. The CDR3 DNA reads as TGTGCCAGCAGTTGGGGGGTGGACACTGAAGCTTTCTTT. Amino acids: CASSWGVDTEAFF.

The chain uses TRBV30 and TRBJ2-5; 8 positions match TRBD1. TRBJ2-7 explains the end of the DNA better; the J call may be wrong. The germline gives CDR1 GTSNPN, CDR2 SVGIG (reference sequence). The CDR3 loop spans 12 amino acids. CDR3 coding DNA: TGTGCCTGGAGCGGACAGGGTTACGAGCAGTACTTC. This encodes CAWSGQGYEQYF.

This clone occurred a few times. V gene TRBV27 combines with J gene TRBJ1-5; possibly TRBD1 for D (6 bases). The V end lost 5 bases, the J end lost 5 bases, and 19 bases lay between the germline ends. The germline V gene has CDR1 MNHEY and CDR2 SMNVEV (reference sequence). This CDR3 has 16 amino acids. CDR3 DNA: TGTGCCAGCAGTCTGCGGGGGGCGATTTCGGATCAGCCCCAGCATTTT. The encoded protein is CASSLRGAISDQPQHF.

This chain's CDR3 is CASSSLGLAGTDTQYF. In DNA, the CDR3 is TGTGCCAGCAGCTCCCTTGGACTAGCGGGCACAGATACGCAGTATTTT. The chain is built from TRBV7-8 and TRBJ2-3, with 10 bases aligning to TRBD2. Germline assignment: CDR1 SGHVS and CDR2 FQNEAQ. CDR3 length: 16 amino acids. Trimming cost V 4 bases and J 1 base; bases outside gene matches: 5.

The rearrangement links TRBV6-5 to TRBJ2-3, with 8 nucleotides matching TRBD1. V gave up 8 bases and J gave up 3 bases; unmatched junction bases: 1. The V gene's germline CDR1 is MNHEY and CDR2 SVGAGI. The CDR3 runs to 12 residues. Here the CDR3 DNA reads TGTGCCAGCGGACAGGGTACAGATACGCAGTATTTT. As protein: CASGQGTDTQYF.

The chain recombines TRBV6-5 with TRBJ1-2; possibly TRBD1 for D (5 bases). The V gene lost 5 bases and the J gene lost 8 bases, with 18 bases spanning the gap. Germline CDR1 is MNHEY and CDR2 is SVGAGI. The CDR3 totals 14 residues. The CDR3, as DNA: TGTGCCAGCAGTAGCGTTTTGGGGGGACGCGGCTACACCTTC. This sequence encodes CASSSVLGGRGYTF.

The chain links TRBV21-1 to TRBJ2-3; TRBD2 was called by the table and not checked on the DNA. TRBV21-1 is termed a pseudogene. This CDR3 spans 17 amino acids. The CDR3 protein is CASPGTSGAPSTDTQYF. CDR3 sequence (DNA): TGTGCCAGTCCCGGGACTAGCGGAGCCCCTAGCACAGATACGCAGTATTTT.

This chain links TRBV20-1 with TRBJ2-5, with 8 positions matching TRBD2. Per germline, CDR1 DFQATT and CDR2 SNEGSKA (reference sequence). This CDR3 is built from 11 residues. V lost 2 bases and J lost 14; bases outside the gene matches: 7. DNA of the CDR3: TGCAGTGCTAGATTAGCGGGGCGATCCTACTTC. Translated, it gives CSARLAGRSYF.

The chain couples TRBV29-1 to TRBJ2-7; D is undetermined. Trimming removed 2 bases from V and 6 bases from J, with 8 bases in between. The CDR3 extends over 11 amino acids. Germline loops: CDR1 SQVTM, CDR2 ANQGSEA. CDR3 sequence (DNA): TGCAGCGTTGAATCCGGGTTCGAGCAGTACTTC. Protein: CSVESGFEQYF.

The chain carries TRBV5-1 and TRBJ2-7; D unclear. Trimming pared 0 bases from V and 5 bases from J, leaving 12 bases between. Germline V gene sequence: CDR1 SGHRS, CDR2 YFSETQ. The CDR3 runs 14 residues. The CDR3 bases are TGCGCCAGCAGCTTGGAGCGCCGGTCCAACGAGCAGTACTTC. As protein: CASSLERRSNEQYF.

The chain carries TRBV27 and TRBJ1-2; possible D gene TRBD1, 5 bases. Looked up from germline, CDR1 is MNHEY and CDR2 is SMNVEV (reference sequence). V was pared by 2 bases and J by 5 bases, with 12 bases between. The CDR3 extends over 14 amino acids. The CDR3 protein is CASSLGSGVYGYTF. CDR3 DNA sequence: TGTGCCAGCAGTTTAGGATCGGGGGTTTATGGCTACACCTTC.

This clone came up once. This chain links TRBV15 with TRBJ1-4, with a weak D call TRBD1 (6 bases). Germline lookup yields CDR1 LNHNV and CDR2 YYDKDF (reference sequence). CDR3 size: 14 residues. V lost 1 base, J lost 6 bases, and 9 bases lay in between. The CDR3 nucleotides are TGTGCCACCAGCAGAGCCGAGGGGGATGAAAAACTGTTTTTT. Protein: CATSRAEGDEKLFF.

The V call is TRBV19, the J call TRBJ1-1; TRBD1 might be the D (5 bases). Trimming left V 1 base short and J 3 bases short, with 12 bases between. Germline V gene lookup returns CDR1 LNHDA and CDR2 SQIVND (reference sequence). The CDR3 is made up of 15 amino acids. The CDR3 DNA is TGTGCCAGTAGTATAGTCTCGTCAGGGTACACTGAAGCTTTCTTT. It is translated as CASSIVSSGYTEAFF.

This clone was counted a few times. The chain employs TRBV6-1 and TRBJ1-5, with 11 nucleotides matching TRBD1. The CDR3 length is 15 residues. V shed 4 bases and J 6 bases; nucleotides not matched to a gene: 5. Looked up from germline, CDR1 is MNHNS and CDR2 is SASEGT. CDR3 sequence reads: CASSGGQGVLQPQHF. Written as DNA, the CDR3 is TGTGCCAGCAGTGGGGGACAGGGGGTACTTCAGCCCCAGCATTTT.

The chain recombines TRBV4-2 with TRBJ2-7; 15 nucleotides align to TRBD2. This CDR3 has 15 residues. The V and J ends lost 3 bases and 7 bases, in that order; junction bases with no gene match: 4. Per the germline V gene, CDR1 is LGHNA and CDR2 is YNFKEQ. This CDR3 is CASSQRTSGGGEQYF. As DNA, the CDR3 is TGTGCCAGCAGCCAGAGGACTAGCGGGGGGGGTGAGCAGTACTTC.

The chain employs TRBV15 and TRBJ2-5, with TRBD1 matching 10 bases. The CDR3 is made up of 16 amino acids. V lost 1 base and J lost 2; bases outside the gene matches: 4. The V gene's germline CDR1 is LNHNV and CDR2 YYDKDF (reference sequence). The CDR3 region has the DNA TGTGCCACCAGCAGAGGGGGACAGGGGCAACAAGAGACCCAGTACTTC. Its protein is CATSRGGQGQQETQYF.

The chain employs TRBV5-1 and TRBJ2-7, with 8 nucleotides matching TRBD1. J gave up 5 bases and V 4 bases, and 5 bases lay outside the gene matches. The germline CDR1 and CDR2 sequences are SGHRS and YFSETQ. CDR3 size: 13 residues. CDR3 sequence: CASSVQGANEQYF. DNA of the CDR3: TGCGCCAGCAGCGTGCAGGGGGCTAACGAGCAGTACTTC.